This T cell receptor (beta chain) was sequenced for a study of blood T cell repertoires in COVID-19. At the level of the study: The origin of the acute and convalescent COVID-19 samples was the United States, Italy and Spain.

The CDR3 totals 12 residues. Germline-derived CDR1 and CDR2 are SNHLY and FYNNEI. The germline V and J ends were trimmed by 2 bases and 13 bases, with 14 bases remaining between them. Per the original methods: Amplified reference gene primers provided the basis for estimating nucleated cell counts. Measured with immunoSEQ multiplex PCR; TCRdb has only the in-frame clones, and not every one. The DNA was the basis for D and trimming; V, J and clone size are from that table. There are just over 95,000 clones in the sample; about 86% occur only once, and 4.1% lies in the top ten. This sequence joins TRBV2 and TRBJ1-2; no firm D call. Input material: peripheral blood. The receptor comes from a man in his sixties with acute or convalescent COVID-19. The CDR3 region is CASSESPNSGTF. For the CDR3, the DNA is TGTGCCAGCAGTGAATCCCCTAATAGTGGCACCTTC.